A selection of T cell receptor beta chains follows, all from one sample in a study of shared clonotypes between healthy human individuals. Repertoires were generated with immunoSEQ multiplex PCR, while TCRdb's copy carries only in-frame clones and drops some. Of millions of clones detected, over 85% appear once; the ten largest clones hold about 1.1%. Sequencing was done on a sample of naive CD8+ T cells sorted from blood. The receptors here all came from a man in his late teens or twenties in good health. Both conserved end residues are part of each CDR3. The D gene is left open where the match is weak. Rows give clone size only sometimes, using once, few, many, or a class for an expanded clone.

TRBJ2-7,-,15,TRBV5-1,-,CASTDIRDGTYEQYF,TGCGCCAGCACCGACATTCGGGACGGAACCTACGAGCAGTACTTC
TRBJ2-1,TRBD1,14,TRBV11-3,once,CASSDRGLYNEQFF,TGTGCCAGCAGCGACAGGGGGCTCTACAATGAGCAGTTCTTC
TRBJ2-3,-,12,TRBV11-3,once,CASSLYADTQYF,TGTGCCAGCAGCTTATATGCAGATACGCAGTATTTT
TRBJ1-6,-,18,TRBV4-3,-,CASSLQSGLNDYNSPLHF,TGCGCCAGCAGCTTACAATCAGGTCTTAATGACTATAATTCACCCCTCCACTTT
TRBJ2-7,-,13,TRBV28,-,CASSYRANDEQYF,TGTGCCAGCAGTTACAGGGCCAACGACGAGCAGTACTTC
TRBJ2-7,-,13,TRBV14,-,CASSAGVSYEQYF,TGTGCCAGCAGCGCAGGGGTTTCCTACGAGCAGTACTTC
TRBJ1-2,-,16,TRBV6-1,-,CASSDGESLTLYGYTF,TGTGCCAGCAGTGATGGTGAGAGCTTAACACTCTATGGCTACACCTTC
TRBJ2-5,TRBD2,14,TRBV27,-,CASRVLAGSETQYF,TGTGCCAGCAGGGTACTAGCGGGAAGTGAGACCCAGTACTTC
TRBJ2-3,-,14,TRBV27,-,CASSLLGRPDTQYF,TGTGCCAGCAGTTTACTGGGGCGACCAGATACGCAGTATTTT
TRBJ2-1,-,13,TRBV6-5,-,CASSYRLYNEQFF,TGTGCCAGCAGTTACCGACTGTACAATGAGCAGTTCTTC
TRBJ1-2,-,11,TRBV19,-,CAVGSGYGYTF,TGTGCCGTTGGCTCGGGGTATGGCTACACCTTC
TRBJ2-1,-,14,TRBV6-5,-,CASSWGGGANEQFF,TGTGCCAGCAGTTGGGGAGGGGGGGCAAATGAGCAGTTCTTC
TRBJ1-3,TRBD1,16,TRBV6-5,-,CASSYPSGQGRNTIYF,TGTGCCAGCAGTTACCCCTCCGGACAGGGCAGAAACACCATATATTTT
TRBJ1-2,-,13,TRBV27,once,CASSLTGNYGYTF,TGTGCCAGCAGTTTAACAGGGAATTATGGCTACACCTTC
TRBJ2-2,-,16,TRBV18,-,CASSPVPQGPIGELFF,TGTGCCAGCTCACCAGTTCCCCAGGGACCCATCGGGGAGCTGTTTTTT
TRBJ2-3,TRBD2,15,TRBV7-9,-,CASSSGLAGLDTQYF,TGTGCCAGCAGCTCCGGACTAGCGGGACTGGATACGCAGTATTTT
TRBJ2-3,TRBD1,15,TRBV18,-,CASSSGTGVTDTQYF,TGTGCCAGCTCATCAGGGACAGGGGTCACAGATACGCAGTATTTT
TRBJ2-5,-,13,TRBV2,-,CASKGPNKETQYF,TGTGCCAGCAAAGGACCCAACAAAGAGACCCAGTACTTC
TRBJ2-5,-,14,TRBV6-1,-,CASSELIRAGTQYF,TGTGCCAGCAGTGAACTTATCCGAGCGGGGACCCAGTACTTC
TRBJ2-1,-,14,TRBV13,-,CASSLGAGVNEQFF,TGTGCCAGCAGCTTAGGAGCAGGGGTCAATGAGCAGTTCTTC
TRBJ2-5,-,16,TRBV6-6,-,CASSPGTIGNQETQYF,TGTGCCAGCAGCCCCGGGACAATCGGGAACCAAGAGACCCAGTACTTC
TRBJ2-2,-,16,TRBV4-2,-,CASSQWGGGSTGELFF,TGTGCCAGCAGCCAATGGGGAGGGGGAAGCACCGGGGAGCTGTTTTTT
TRBJ2-7,TRBD1,15,TRBV7-8,-,CASSFLSGTDYEQYF,TGTGCCAGCAGCTTCCTTTCCGGGACAGACTACGAGCAGTACTTC
TRBJ2-1,TRBD2,17,TRBV10-3,-,CATTNFLLAGGSNEQFF,TGTGCCACGACAAATTTCTTGTTAGCGGGAGGGTCTAATGAGCAGTTCTTC
TRBJ2-2,TRBD2,18,TRBV9,-,CASSVAPGGEGNTGELFF,TGTGCCAGCAGCGTAGCTCCCGGGGGGGAGGGGAACACCGGGGAGCTGTTTTTT
TRBJ1-5,-,13,TRBV4-1,few,CASSRGSNQPQHF,TGCGCCAGCAGCCGGGGAAGCAATCAGCCCCAGCATTTT
TRBJ2-7,TRBD1,14,TRBV27,-,CASSPAGTAYEQYF,TGTGCCAGCAGTCCGGCCGGGACAGCGTACGAGCAGTACTTC
TRBJ1-1,TRBD1,15,TRBV28,-,CASSATGGMNTEAFF,TGTGCCAGCAGTGCCACAGGGGGCATGAACACTGAAGCTTTCTTT
TRBJ2-1,TRBD2,15,TRBV7-9,-,CASSVLAGGGSEQFF,TGTGCCAGCAGCGTACTAGCGGGAGGTGGGAGTGAGCAGTTCTTC
TRBJ2-7,-,13,TRBV27,-,CASSLDSTYEQYF,TGTGCCAGCAGTCTGGACTCCACCTACGAGCAGTACTTC
TRBJ2-5,TRBD2,15,TRBV27,-,CASSWGTSGRETQYF,TGTGCCAGCAGTTGGGGGACTAGCGGGAGAGAGACCCAGTACTTC
TRBJ2-1,-,13,TRBV11-2,-,CASNSPGHNEQFF,TGTGCCAGCAACAGTCCGGGACACAATGAGCAGTTCTTC
TRBJ2-7,TRBD2,15,TRBV6-8,once,CASSYGRESHYEQYF,TGTGCCAGCAGTTACGGGAGGGAGTCCCACTACGAGCAGTACTTC
TRBJ2-1,-,12,TRBV13,-,CASRLKLNEQFF,TGTGCCAGCAGGTTAAAGCTCAATGAGCAGTTCTTC
TRBJ2-7,-,15,TRBV11-2,-,CASSQGIAGTYEQYF,TGTGCCAGCAGCCAGGGGATAGCTGGAACCTACGAGCAGTACTTC
TRBJ2-1,-,15,TRBV9,-,CASSVARGSYNEQFF,TGTGCCAGCAGCGTAGCAAGGGGTTCCTACAATGAGCAGTTCTTC
TRBJ2-7,-,16,TRBV27,-,CASSLSSGVISYEQYF,TGTGCCAGCAGTTTATCGTCGGGAGTGATTTCCTACGAGCAGTACTTC
TRBJ2-7,-,13,TRBV5-1,-,CASSAGQTYEQYF,TGCGCCAGCAGCGCGGGACAGACCTACGAGCAGTACTTC
TRBJ2-7,-,15,TRBV6-1,-,CASSEAPSPTYEQYF,TGTGCCAGCAGTGAAGCACCTTCGCCGACCTACGAGCAGTACTTC
TRBJ2-4,-,13,TRBV19,once,CASSIDLTGLQYF,TGTGCCAGTAGTATAGATTTGACGGGTCTTCAGTACTTC
TRBJ1-2,TRBD1,15,TRBV5-4,-,CASSLWGQGIYGYTF,TGTGCCAGCAGCTTGTGGGGACAGGGGATCTATGGCTACACCTTC
TRBJ1-1,-,14,TRBV6-5,-,CASSYRGSNTEAFF,TGTGCCAGCAGTTACCGGGGTTCGAACACTGAAGCTTTCTTT
TRBJ1-1,-,14,TRBV28,-,CASSFWRVNTEAFF,TGTGCCAGCAGTTTTTGGAGGGTGAACACTGAAGCTTTCTTT
TRBJ2-3,-,16,TRBV30,-,CAWTGPRKGSPDTQYF,TGTGCCTGGACGGGACCTCGGAAGGGTAGTCCAGATACGCAGTATTTT
TRBJ2-7,-,17,TRBV10-3,-,CAIRATLGESSAYEQYF,TGTGCCATCAGAGCTACTCTGGGAGAGTCATCCGCCTACGAGCAGTACTTC
TRBJ2-7,-,11,TRBV6-5,-,CASRAGAEQYF,TGTGCCAGCAGAGCCGGGGCCGAGCAGTACTTC